The 27 T cell receptor beta chains below come from one sample, sequenced in a study of blood T cell repertoires in COVID-19. This table comes from immunoSEQ multiplex PCR, and its TCRdb copy is limited to in-frame clones, with some not included. The data show 110,000 to 150,000 clones, roughly 75% seen once. The sample taken for sequencing was PBMCs or T cells enriched from blood (not recorded which). The source of these receptors is a woman aged 50 to 65 who had recovered from COVID-19.

The chain employs TRBV24-1 and TRBJ2-3; D perhaps matches TRBD1 (5 bases). The CDR3 runs 15 residues. Trimming pared 3 bases from V and 1 base from J, leaving 10 bases between. Germline values: CDR1 KGHDR, CDR2 SFDVKD. CDR3 in DNA: TGTGCCACCAGTGATGTAGGGGTCCGCACAGATACGCAGTATTTT. Encoded protein: CATSDVGVRTDTQYF.

This chain joins TRBV6-5 and TRBJ2-7; TRBD2 might be the D (6 bases). Germline V gene lookup returns CDR1 MNHEY and CDR2 SVGAGI. V gave up 2 bases and J gave up 4 bases, with 9 bases separating them. This CDR3 is 13 amino acids long. In nucleotides, the CDR3 is TGTGCCAGCAGTTACGCGACTAGTTACGAGCAGTACTTC. Amino acid sequence: CASSYATSYEQYF.

V is TRBV28 and J is TRBJ2-1; 16 bases map to TRBD2. Losses at the gene ends were 5 bases for V and 2 bases for J; bases not matched to a gene: 12. The CDR3 contains 20 residues. The germline V gene has CDR1 MDHEN and CDR2 SYDVKM. In DNA form, the CDR3 reads TGTGCCAGCAGTCCCGGGACTAGCGGGGGGGTGTCCTACCCCTACAATGAGCAGTTCTTC. The encoded protein is CASSPGTSGGVSYPYNEQFF.

The chain employs TRBV6-5 and TRBJ1-1; D is possibly TRBD1 (6 bases). CDR1 and CDR2 (germline): MNHEY, SVGAGI. The CDR3 runs to 14 residues. V was shortened by 5 bases and J by 2 bases, with 12 bases between the two germline ends. CDR3 nucleotides: TGTGCCAGCAGTCTTCGGGACACTAACACTGAAGCTTTCTTT. Protein product: CASSLRDTNTEAFF.

This clone has just a few counts. The chain employs TRBV7-8 and TRBJ2-7, with 11 bases matching TRBD2. The CDR3 has 16 amino acids. V trimming: 2 bases; J trimming: 3 bases; junction bases outside the gene matches: 6. Germline loops: CDR1 SGHVS, CDR2 FQNEAQ. CDR3 residues: CASSLLAGGALYEQYF. The DNA for the CDR3 is TGTGCCAGCAGCTTACTAGCGGGGGGAGCCCTCTACGAGCAGTACTTC. The entire variable domain, with the rest obtained from reference TRBV7-8 and TRBJ2-7, is as follows: GAGVSQSPRYKVAKRGQDVALRCDPISGHVSLFWYQQALGQGPEFLTYFQNEAQLDKSGLPSDRFFAERPEGSVSTLKIQRTQQEDSAVYLCASSLLAGGALYEQYFGPGTRLTVT.

This clone was counted between two and nine times. The chain joins TRBV21-1 to TRBJ1-1; the DNA was not compared with TRBD1, the D call given in the table. TRBV21-1 is given as a pseudogene. The CDR3 runs 14 residues. This CDR3 reads CASSKQGLGTEAFF. DNA for the CDR3: TGTGCCAGCAGCAAACAGGGTCTGGGTACTGAAGCTTTCTTT.

The V call is TRBV7-3, the J call TRBJ2-1; 10 nucleotides line up with TRBD2. The length of the CDR3 is 15 residues. J was trimmed by 4 bases and V by 5 bases; bases with no gene match: 5. Per the germline V gene, CDR1 is SGHTA and CDR2 is FQGTGA. The CDR3, as DNA: TGTGCCAGCAGCCCCCTAGCGGGGGAATACAATGAGCAGTTCTTC. This gives the protein CASSPLAGEYNEQFF.

The chain is built from TRBV5-4 and TRBJ2-2; tentative D call: TRBD1 (6 bases). This CDR3 has 15 residues. V was trimmed by 4 bases and J by 7 bases, leaving 17 bases between them. Germline values: CDR1 SGHNT, CDR2 YYREEE (reference sequence). CDR3 sequence: CASSAAGARGGELFF. In DNA form, the CDR3 reads TGTGCCAGCAGCGCGGCAGGGGCCCGGGGCGGGGAGCTGTTTTTT.

The chain carries TRBV29-1 and TRBJ1-3; 7 bases align to TRBD1. Germline CDR1 SQVTM, CDR2 ANQGSEA. Germline trimming cut 4 bases from V and 4 bases from J; bases unmatched to any gene: 4. This CDR3 contains 13 residues. CDR3 in amino acids: CSVVRDSGNTIYF. The CDR3 bases are TGCAGCGTTGTCCGGGACAGCGGAAACACCATATATTTT.

A single count supports this clone. The chain carries TRBV11-2 and TRBJ2-7; 10 bases fit TRBD2. CDR1 is SGHAT, CDR2 FQNNGV, per germline. V was pared by 4 bases and J by 3 bases, with 3 bases of the junction left unmatched. The CDR3 is made up of 14 amino acids. The CDR3 region is CASSSSGGLYEQYF. CDR3 coding DNA: TGTGCCAGCAGCTCTAGCGGGGGCCTCTACGAGCAGTACTTC.

The chain combines TRBV28 with TRBJ1-5, with 8 bases lining up with TRBD1. The germline V gene encodes CDR1 MDHEN and CDR2 SYDVKM. The V segment lost 3 bases and the J segment 5 bases; nucleotides outside the gene matches: 9. This CDR3 region has 16 residues. The CDR3 sequence is CASSLPPRGRDQPQHF. For the CDR3, the DNA is TGTGCCAGCAGTTTGCCCCCCAGGGGGCGAGATCAGCCCCAGCATTTT.

The rearrangement uses TRBV10-3 and TRBJ1-2, with TRBD1 as a possible D gene (5 bases). CDR1 is ENHRY and CDR2 is SYGVKD in the germline V gene. Deletions cut 3 bases from V and 0 bases from J, with 20 bases between. CDR3 length: 18 residues. Here the CDR3 reads CAISDPMSGNRSNYGYTF. CDR3 nucleotide sequence: TGTGCCATCAGTGACCCGATGTCTGGGAACAGGTCTAACTATGGCTACACCTTC.

Concerning this clone: This same CDR3 is encoded by further DNA sequences in the sample. This chain connects TRBV2 to TRBJ1-5; tentatively, D is TRBD1 (6 bases). Trimming stripped 3 bases from V and 2 bases from J, with 11 bases between. The germline V gene encodes CDR1 SNHLY and CDR2 FYNNEI. CDR3 size: 15 residues. DNA for the CDR3: TGTGCCAGCAGTGAGCCTCGACAGGGCAATCAGCCCCAGCATTTT. Translating gives CASSEPRQGNQPQHF.

The rearrangement links TRBV6-4 to TRBJ1-1; the D is unclear. This CDR3 is 12 amino acids long. Trimming took off 4 bases at V and 4 bases at J, with 7 bases between the two ends. Looked up from germline, CDR1 is MRHNA and CDR2 is SNTAGT. The CDR3 DNA follows: TGTGCCAGCAGTGGTGAGGGCACTGAAGCTTTCTTT. Amino acid sequence: CASSGEGTEAFF.

The chain couples TRBV7-9 to TRBJ1-2; the D is unclear. Germline V gene sequence: CDR1 SEHNR, CDR2 FQNEAQ (reference sequence). The CDR3 is 16 residues long. Trimming took 2 bases from V and 2 from J, leaving 15 bases between them. CDR3 residues: CASSLKAGTRNYGYTF. CDR3 coding DNA: TGTGCCAGCAGCTTAAAAGCGGGAACGAGGAACTATGGCTACACCTTC. The full variable domain, completed using reference TRBV7-9 and TRBJ1-2, is DTGVSQNPRHKITKRGQNVTFRCDPISEHNRLYWYRQTLGQGPEFLTYFQNEAQLEKSRLLSDRFSAERPKGSFSTLEIQRTEQGDSAMYLCASSLKAGTRNYGYTFGSGTRLTVV.

V and J are TRBV7-3 and TRBJ2-7; perhaps TRBD1 as D (5 bases). The germline CDR1 and CDR2 sequences are SGHTA and FQGTGA. This CDR3 comprises 13 residues. Trimming stripped 0 bases from V and 6 bases from J, with 9 bases between. The CDR3 here is CASSLTVGREQYV. The CDR3 DNA reads as TGTGCCAGCAGCTTAACCGTGGGGCGCGAGCAGTACGTC.

CDR3: CASSPRDKGEKLFF. The CDR3 DNA reads as TGTGCCAGTAGTCCCCGAGACAAAGGTGAAAAACTGTTTTTT. The gene calls are TRBV19 and TRBJ1-4; D remains unclear. This CDR3 comprises 14 residues. Trimming pared 5 bases from V and 7 bases from J, leaving 14 bases between. The germline gives CDR1 LNHDA, CDR2 SQIVND (reference sequence).

This chain links TRBV19 with TRBJ1-4; D perhaps matches TRBD1 (5 bases). The CDR3 length is 13 residues. Germline loops: CDR1 LNHDA, CDR2 SQIVND (reference sequence). The V and J ends lost 7 bases and 6 bases respectively, with 12 bases between them. The CDR3: CASTGRVDEKLFF. The DNA of the CDR3 is TGTGCCAGTACGGGCAGGGTTGATGAAAAACTGTTTTTT.

This chain uses TRBV18 with TRBJ2-7; possibly TRBD1 for D (5 bases). This CDR3 contains 13 residues. Germline CDR1 KGHSH, CDR2 LQKENI. V was pared by 3 bases and J by 1 base, with 7 bases between. The CDR3 coding sequence is TGTGCCAGCTCACCGGGGCTGTCCTACGAGCAGTACTTC. Its translation: CASSPGLSYEQYF.

This sequence joins TRBV6-5 and TRBJ2-3; TRBD2 matches 9 bases. CDR1 and CDR2 (germline): MNHEY, SVGAGI. Trimming cost V 0 bases and J 4 bases; bases outside gene matches: 2. This CDR3 spans 15 amino acids. The DNA of the CDR3 is TGTGCCAGCAGTTACTCGGCGGGGGGGCCAGATACGCAGTATTTT. Protein sequence: CASSYSAGGPDTQYF.

The gene calls are TRBV7-2 and TRBJ1-4, with D possibly matching TRBD1 (6 bases). Trimming removed 0 bases at V and 11 bases at J, with 10 bases between. Germline CDR1 is SGHTA and CDR2 is FQGNSA. CDR3 length equals 13 residues. The DNA for the CDR3 is TGTGCCAGCAGCTTAGCTGGGGGCGAGAAACTGTTTTTT. Its protein product is CASSLAGGEKLFF.

The sample holds a few counts of this clone. This rearrangement joins TRBV5-6 to TRBJ2-2, with TRBD1 matching 7 bases. Germline V gives CDR1 SGHDT, CDR2 YYEEEE. With 4 bases clipped from V and 1 base from J, the junction kept 4 bases outside the gene matches. The CDR3 contains 15 residues. CDR3 sequence reads: CASSTWTGNTGELFF. The CDR3, as DNA: TGTGCCAGCAGCACTTGGACAGGGAACACCGGGGAGCTGTTTTTT. The full variable domain, completed using reference TRBV5-6 and TRBJ2-2, is DAGVTQSPTHLIKTRGQQVTLRCSPKSGHDTVSWYQQALGQGPQFIFQYYEEEERQRGNFPDRFSGHQFPNYSSELNVNALLLGDSALYLCASSTWTGNTGELFFGEGSRLTVL.

The chain recombines TRBV28 with TRBJ1-4, with a tentative D call TRBD1 (6 bases). Germline CDR1 is MDHEN and CDR2 is SYDVKM. The CDR3 contains 14 residues. Trimming took off 7 bases at V and 4 bases at J, with 13 bases between the two ends. This chain's CDR3 is CASTQGSGNEKLFF. The CDR3 DNA sequence: TGTGCCAGCACCCAGGGGTCGGGTAATGAAAAACTGTTTTTT.

This chain connects TRBV10-2 to TRBJ1-1; weak D call: TRBD1 (5 bases). The CDR3 contains 13 residues. V shed 6 bases and J shed 1 base, with 9 bases lying between them. Germline V gene sequence: CDR1 WSHSY, CDR2 SAAADI. The CDR3 region has the DNA TGCGCCAGCAGCCTCGACAGGAACACTGAAGCTTTCTTT. It codes for CASSLDRNTEAFF.

In its sample, this clone was seen a few times. The chain has TRBV6-5 and TRBJ1-6; TRBD1 agrees at 7 bases. This CDR3 spans 14 amino acids. Germline V gene lookup returns CDR1 MNHEY and CDR2 SVGAGI. Losses at the gene ends were 4 bases for V and 9 bases for J; bases not matched to a gene: 6. The CDR3 sequence is CASSSSTGTSPLHF. The DNA for the CDR3 is TGTGCCAGCAGTTCCTCGACAGGGACTTCACCCCTCCACTTT.

J is TRBJ2-1 and V is TRBV18, with 9 nucleotides matching TRBD2. CDR1 KGHSH and CDR2 LQKENI come from the germline V gene. Germline trimming cut 3 bases from V and 0 bases from J; bases unmatched to any gene: 6. This CDR3 contains 17 residues. CDR3 sequence reads: CASSPVRGGSSYNEQFF. The CDR3 DNA sequence: TGTGCCAGCTCACCCGTGCGGGGGGGAAGCTCCTACAATGAGCAGTTCTTC.

This clone appeared a few times. The chain couples TRBV29-1 to TRBJ2-2; D uncertain. The CDR3 loop spans 11 amino acids. V shed 0 bases and J shed 7 bases, with 3 bases lying between them. Germline V gene data show CDR1 as SQVTM and CDR2 as ANQGSEA. DNA of the CDR3: TGCAGCGTTGAAGACCTCGGGGAGCTGTTTTTT. Translation gives CSVEDLGELFF.